This entry lists 30 T cell receptor beta chains sequenced from one sample in a study of OX40 agonist ivuxolimab in advanced cancers. TCRdb's copy holds only in-frame clones and misses some; the assay was immunoSEQ multiplex PCR. The data show roughly 80,000 clones, with about nine tenths seen just once and approximately 0.3% held by the top ten. The material sequenced was CD4+ or CD8+ T cells sorted from blood, taken in a trial of the OX40 agonist ivuxolimab. The receptor source for this set is an adult with an advanced solid tumor such as melanoma, head and neck, liver or kidney cancer.

V and J are TRBV7-9 and TRBJ1-2; the match to TRBD1 covers 7 bases. Trimming removed 7 bases from V and 8 bases from J; junction bases left unmatched: 16. CDR3 length: 15 residues. The V gene's germline CDR1 is SEHNR and CDR2 FQNEAQ (reference sequence). The CDR3 nucleotides read TGTGCCAGCACCCTCCCGACAGGGCCCGTCGAGGGCTACACCTTC. Translating it yields CASTLPTGPVEGYTF.

The rearrangement joins TRBV5-1 to TRBJ1-1; D unresolved. CDR1 and CDR2 (germline): SGHRS, YFSETQ. V was cut by 0 bases and J by 0 bases, with 3 bases left in between. This CDR3 is 13 amino acids long. CDR3 sequence (DNA): TGCGCCAGCAGCTTGGCCCTGAACACTGAAGCTTTCTTT. This sequence encodes CASSLALNTEAFF.

The chain carries TRBV5-1 and TRBJ2-1; 10 nucleotides agree with TRBD1. Trimming took 7 bases from V and 4 from J; bases not matched to a gene: 11. The germline gives CDR1 SGHRS, CDR2 YFSETQ. The CDR3 has 16 amino acids. The CDR3 nucleotides are TGCGCCAGCCGTCGGAGCGGGACAGGGGATTACAATGAGCAGTTCTTC. Protein product: CASRRSGTGDYNEQFF. Supplemented by reference TRBV5-1 and TRBJ2-1, the full variable domain reads KAGVTQTPRYLIKTRGQQVTLSCSPISGHRSVSWYQQTPGQGLQFLFEYFSETQRNKGNFPGRFSGRQFSNSRSEMNVSTLELGDSALYLCASRRSGTGDYNEQFFGPGTRLTVL.

The chain is built from TRBV18 and TRBJ2-3; the match to TRBD2 covers 7 bases. Germline trimming cut 3 bases from V and 1 base from J; bases unmatched to any gene: 7. From germline, CDR1 is KGHSH and CDR2 LQKENI. This CDR3 is 16 amino acids long. CDR3 residues: CASSPNRLAGTDTQYF. The CDR3 coding sequence is TGTGCCAGCTCACCGAATCGGCTAGCGGGCACAGATACGCAGTATTTT.

The V and J genes are TRBV7-3 and TRBJ2-7; the D call may be TRBD1 or TRBD2 (5 bases each). CDR3 size: 16 residues. V lost 5 bases to trimming and J lost 0 bases, with 17 bases between them. Germline loops: CDR1 SGHTA, CDR2 FQGTGA. CDR3 nucleotide sequence: TGTGCCAGCAGCAATCCCGGGACCTGGCGCTCCTACGAGCAGTACTTC. Translated, it gives CASSNPGTWRSYEQYF.

The V call is TRBV7-9, the J call TRBJ1-1; possible D gene TRBD1, 6 bases. CDR1 and CDR2 from the germline V gene are SEHNR and FQNEAQ (reference sequence). V dropped 5 bases and J dropped 5 bases, with 15 bases sitting between them. The CDR3 runs 14 residues. The CDR3 DNA reads TGTGCCAGCAGCACCACAGGGATGGGGACTGAAGCTTTCTTT. The encoded protein is CASSTTGMGTEAFF.

This clone was detected only once. This chain's CDR3 is CASSPGVGSSTDTQYF. Here the CDR3 DNA reads TGTGCCAGCAGCCCCGGGGTAGGGAGTAGCACAGATACGCAGTATTTT. This chain links TRBV11-1 with TRBJ2-3, with TRBD2 as a possible D gene (5 bases). The CDR3 sequence is 16 residues long. Trimming removed 5 bases from V and 0 bases from J, with 15 bases in between. From germline, CDR1 is SGHAT and CDR2 FQDESV (reference sequence).

The sample holds a few counts of this clone. The genes are TRBV28 and TRBJ2-5, with 8 positions matching TRBD2. Trimming at V came to 6 bases and at J to 4 bases, leaving 10 bases not matched to a gene. The germline V gene encodes CDR1 MDHEN and CDR2 SYDVKM. The CDR3 runs 15 residues. CDR3 DNA: TGTGCCAGCAGATCACCGGGACTAGGGGGAGAGACCCAGTACTTC. Translated: CASRSPGLGGETQYF.

The gene calls are TRBV5-6 and TRBJ2-3; 10 positions agree with TRBD2. Per the germline V gene, CDR1 is SGHDT and CDR2 is YYEEEE. This CDR3 region has 18 residues. The V gene end was trimmed by 1 base and the J gene end by 2 bases; junction bases not matched to a gene: 10. CDR3 coding DNA: TGTGCCAGCAGCTTGAGGCTCAGACTAGCGGGCGACACAGATACGCAGTATTTT. Its translation: CASSLRLRLAGDTDTQYF.

The rearrangement uses TRBV7-9 and TRBJ2-7; 8 bases align to TRBD2. The V gene end was trimmed by 4 bases and the J gene end by 2 bases; junction bases not matched to a gene: 7. CDR1 is SEHNR and CDR2 is FQNEAQ in the germline V gene (reference sequence). This CDR3 spans 15 amino acids. In DNA form, the CDR3 reads TGTGCCAGCAGCTCTATAGCGGGACGACCCTACGAGCAGTACTTC. Translated, it gives CASSSIAGRPYEQYF.

This clone was seen just once. The chain couples TRBV13 to TRBJ2-7; 9 bases are a match to TRBD1. The CDR3 has 15 amino acids. The V segment lost 5 bases and the J segment 3 bases; nucleotides outside the gene matches: 8. Germline V lookup: CDR1 PRHDT, CDR2 FYEKMQ (reference sequence). The CDR3 sequence is CASSQSGQGFYEQYV. The CDR3 DNA is TGTGCCAGCAGCCAATCGGGACAGGGCTTCTACGAGCAGTACGTC.

Note on this clone: A read error may explain this, as a much larger clone is one base away. V usage is TRBV30 and J usage is TRBJ2-5, with TRBD1 as a possible D gene (6 bases). Matching the DNA end better, TRBJ2-7 makes the J call doubtful. The CDR3 length is 16 residues. Germline V gene sequence: CDR1 GTSNPN, CDR2 SVGIG (reference sequence). The CDR3 reads CAWSASTGRGTNEQYF. CDR3 sequence (DNA): TGTGCCTGGAGTGCATCGACGGGCAGGGGTACGAACGAGCAGTACTTC.

The chain links TRBV28 to TRBJ2-7; D might be TRBD1 or TRBD2, each matching 6 bases. This CDR3 comprises 15 residues. Germline V lookup: CDR1 MDHEN, CDR2 SYDVKM. Between the trimmed V and J ends, which lost 5 bases and 6 bases, there was a span of 20 bases. This chain's CDR3 is CASSLTGAKSSEQYF. DNA of the CDR3: TGTGCCAGCAGTCTTACGGGGGCGAAGTCGTCCGAGCAGTACTTC.

This clone appeared a single time. One end of the junction fails to match germline, which may point to a read error. This sequence joins TRBV2 and TRBJ1-1; unclear D gene. This CDR3 has 14 amino acids. Germline-derived CDR1 and CDR2 are SNHLY and FYNNEI. The CDR3 nucleotides are TGTGCCAGCAGGTGGGAGAGGAGTAACACTGGAGCTTTCTTT. Its protein product is CASRWERSNTGAFF.

The chain joins TRBV18 to TRBJ2-5; D perhaps matches TRBD1 (6 bases). CDR1 and CDR2 from the germline V gene are KGHSH and LQKENI. V lost 2 bases and J 3 bases, leaving 19 bases between the germline ends. CDR3 length equals 17 residues. The CDR3, as DNA: TGTGCCAGCTCACCATCAAACTTACAGGGACCAAAAGAGACCCAGTACTTC. Amino acid sequence: CASSPSNLQGPKETQYF.

The J gene is TRBJ1-5, the V gene TRBV19; TRBD1 matches at 9 bases. V shed 5 bases and J 4 bases; nucleotides not matched to a gene: 6. CDR1 LNHDA and CDR2 SQIVND come from the germline V gene (reference sequence). The CDR3 sequence is 15 residues long. DNA of the CDR3: TGTGCCAGTAGTCAACAGGGGGCGAGGAATCAGCCCCAGCATTTT. The encoded protein is CASSQQGARNQPQHF.

J is TRBJ2-1 and V is TRBV5-4; tentative D call: TRBD2 (5 bases). Trimming took off 0 bases at V and 9 bases at J, with 16 bases between the two ends. This CDR3 spans 15 amino acids. Germline loops: CDR1 SGHNT, CDR2 YYREEE (reference sequence). The CDR3 coding sequence is TGTGCCAGCAGCTTGGGACTAACTACGTACCCTGAGCAGTTCTTC. Translated, it gives CASSLGLTTYPEQFF.

This chain uses TRBV16 with TRBJ1-6; D perhaps matches TRBD1 (5 bases). V gave up 2 bases and J gave up 10 bases, with 12 bases separating them. CDR3 size: 14 residues. The germline V gene encodes CDR1 KGHSY and CDR2 FQNENV. As DNA, the CDR3 is TGTGCCAGCAGCCAAGGGACGGGAGAATCACCCCTCCACTTT. It codes for CASSQGTGESPLHF.

This clone was detected only once. The chain employs TRBV28 and TRBJ1-2; TRBD1 is a possible D gene (5 bases). The CDR3 is 14 amino acids. The V gene's germline CDR1 is MDHEN and CDR2 SYDVKM. The germline V and J ends were trimmed by 3 bases and 4 bases, with 12 bases remaining between them. The CDR3 spells CASSFAGLGYGYTF. DNA of the CDR3: TGTGCCAGCAGTTTTGCAGGGCTCGGCTATGGCTACACCTTC.

The V and J genes are TRBV5-1 and TRBJ2-3, with 12 bases identical to TRBD2. The ends lost 4 bases at V and 5 bases at J; junction bases unmatched: 5. Germline CDR1 reads SGHRS; CDR2 reads YFSETQ. This CDR3 has 15 amino acids. CDR3 DNA: TGCGCCAGCAGCCCCGGACTAGCGGGGTTAGATACGCAGTATTTT. Protein sequence: CASSPGLAGLDTQYF.

This clone was observed once. This chain joins TRBV10-3 and TRBJ2-7; tentative D call: TRBD1 (6 bases). Germline loops: CDR1 ENHRY, CDR2 SYGVKD. V lost 5 bases, J lost 4 bases, and 9 bases lay in between. The CDR3 is made up of 12 amino acids. CDR3 region: CAISQGLYEQYF. CDR3 DNA: TGTGCCATCAGTCAGGGGTTGTACGAGCAGTACTTC.

V and J are TRBV5-4 and TRBJ2-5; TRBD2 agrees at 10 bases. The DNA matches TRBJ2-7 better at its end, which makes the J call doubtful. CDR3 length equals 16 residues. Germline assignment: CDR1 SGHNT and CDR2 YYREEE (reference sequence). The CDR3 bases are TGTGCCAGCAGCAAAGCTAGCGGGGGCAGTACCTACGAGCAGTACTTC. It specifies CASSKASGGSTYEQYF.

The V and J genes are TRBV6-5 and TRBJ2-7; 7 bases are a match to TRBD1. V was pared by 7 bases and J by 4 bases, with 10 bases of the junction left unmatched. The CDR3 runs to 14 residues. Germline V gene data show CDR1 as MNHEY and CDR2 as SVGAGI. As DNA, the CDR3 is TGTGCCAGCAAACCCACAGGGGTTGTTTACGAGCAGTACGTC. Its translation: CASKPTGVVYEQYV.

The chain employs TRBV2 and TRBJ1-6; possibly TRBD1 for D (5 bases). With 3 bases removed from V and 0 bases from J, the gap between germline ends came to 18 bases. This CDR3 comprises 19 residues. The V gene's germline CDR1 is SNHLY and CDR2 FYNNEI. CDR3 amino acids: CASSDLEGPLSSYNSPLHF. CDR3 coding DNA: TGTGCCAGCAGTGATTTGGAGGGACCCTTGAGCTCCTATAATTCACCCCTCCACTTT.

V and J are TRBV18 and TRBJ2-7, with a possible D match to TRBD1 (5 bases). This CDR3 is built from 13 residues. Between the trimmed V and J ends, which lost 1 base and 5 bases, there was a span of 9 bases. Germline V gene lookup returns CDR1 KGHSH and CDR2 LQKENI. CDR3 DNA sequence: TGTGCCAGCTCACCACAAAGGGGCAACGAGCAGTACGTC. It is translated as CASSPQRGNEQYV.

In its sample, this clone was seen a few times. The chain employs TRBV28 and TRBJ2-2; 10 positions match TRBD1. Germline V gene lookup returns CDR1 MDHEN and CDR2 SYDVKM. With 5 bases clipped from V and 7 bases from J, the junction kept 13 bases outside the gene matches. This CDR3 is 17 amino acids long. CDR3 nucleotides: TGTGCCAGCAGTGGTTTCGACAGGGGGCAATTCGGCGGGGAGCTGTTTTTT. Encoded protein: CASSGFDRGQFGGELFF.

V and J are TRBV6-6 and TRBJ1-5, with 8 bases lining up with TRBD1. V was clipped by 5 bases and J by 5 bases; unmatched bases: 2. Germline CDR1 MNHNY, CDR2 SVGAGI (reference sequence). CDR3 length equals 13 residues. CDR3 in DNA: TGTGCCAGCAGTGGACAGGGACATCAGCCCCAGCATTTT. Its translation: CASSGQGHQPQHF.

The J gene is TRBJ1-4, the V gene TRBV28; the D gene is possibly TRBD1 (5 bases). The V gene lost 4 bases and the J gene lost 0 bases, with 15 bases spanning the gap. This CDR3 contains 17 residues. Per germline, CDR1 MDHEN and CDR2 SYDVKM. The DNA of the CDR3 is TGTGCCAGCAGTTCGCATGGGGGAGGGGCAACTAATGAAAAACTGTTTTTT. The encoded protein is CASSSHGGGATNEKLFF.

The chain links TRBV2 to TRBJ2-2; D may be TRBD2 (6 bases). Germline V gene data show CDR1 as SNHLY and CDR2 as FYNNEI. This CDR3 is 16 amino acids long. V lost 7 bases and J lost 6, with 21 bases in between. CDR3 amino acids: CASIKYGLAPPGELFF. The CDR3 nucleotides read TGTGCCAGCATTAAGTACGGGCTAGCGCCCCCCGGGGAGCTGTTTTTT.

The rearrangement uses TRBV6-1 and TRBJ1-4, with D unclear. Germline CDR1 is MNHNS and CDR2 is SASEGT. V shed 2 bases and J shed 6 bases, with 4 bases lying between them. CDR3 length equals 12 residues. In DNA form, the CDR3 reads TGTGCCAGCAGTGAAACCTATGAAAAACTGTTTTTT. Its protein product is CASSETYEKLFF.